This entry is about one T cell receptor (beta chain). Its antigen is as yet unknown. Amplified regions were TCR beta CDR3 sequences from RNA transcripts. The study used the HTBI primer set for a first-round RT-PCR of the TCR CDR3. TCRdb reprocessed the multiplex PCR reads via MiXCR and lists one record per CDR3 protein. The sample contains about 640,000 distinct CDR3 sequences, around 20% of which appear only once. The sample comes from a study of T cells in Graves' hyperthyroidism and ophthalmopathy. Study-wide results and limits: Ophthalmopathy got predicted by the model a median 6.5 months before its onset.

Clinical Activity Scores of at least 3, NOSPECS grades of at least 4 and durations under 3 months characterized ophthalmopathy patients. With 11 bases removed from V and 1 base from J, the gap between germline ends came to 11 bases. The CDR3 runs to 12 residues. Germline-derived CDR1 and CDR2 are MDHEN and SYDVKM. This sequence originates from a man aged 25-40 years with Graves' ophthalmopathy. The V call is TRBV28, the J call TRBJ1-1; D is unclear. What was sequenced was blood. The CDR3 region has the DNA TGTGCCGCGGCAGTCAAGAACACTGAAGCTTTCTTT. It yields the protein CAAAVKNTEAFF.